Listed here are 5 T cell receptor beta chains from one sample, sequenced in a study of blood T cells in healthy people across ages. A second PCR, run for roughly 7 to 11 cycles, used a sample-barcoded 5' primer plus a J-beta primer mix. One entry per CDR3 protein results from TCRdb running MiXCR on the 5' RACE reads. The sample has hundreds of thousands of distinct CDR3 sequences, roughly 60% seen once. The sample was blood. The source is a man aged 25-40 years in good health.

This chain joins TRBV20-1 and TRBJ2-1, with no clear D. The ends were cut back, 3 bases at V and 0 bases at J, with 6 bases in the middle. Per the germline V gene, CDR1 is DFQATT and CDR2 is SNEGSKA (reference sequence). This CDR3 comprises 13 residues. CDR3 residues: CSASIGSYNEQFF. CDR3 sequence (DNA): TGCAGTGCTAGCATCGGCTCCTACAATGAGCAGTTCTTC.

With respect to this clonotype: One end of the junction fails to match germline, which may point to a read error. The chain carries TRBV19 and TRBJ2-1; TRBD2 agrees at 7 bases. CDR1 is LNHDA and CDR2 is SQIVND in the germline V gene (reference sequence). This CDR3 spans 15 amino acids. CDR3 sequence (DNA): TGTGCCAGTAGCATAGGGAGGGCCACATACAATGAGCAGTTCTTC. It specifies CASSIGRATYNEQFF.

The CDR3 loop reads CSVKRGTSEQFF. The CDR3 DNA reads as TGCAGTGTTAAGCGGGGGACGAGTGAGCAGTTCTTC. This chain connects TRBV20-1 to TRBJ2-1; 8 bases fit TRBD2. CDR3 length equals 12 residues. Germline V CDR1 and CDR2: DFQATT, SNEGSKA (reference sequence). V was clipped by 7 bases and J by 9 bases; unmatched bases: 8.

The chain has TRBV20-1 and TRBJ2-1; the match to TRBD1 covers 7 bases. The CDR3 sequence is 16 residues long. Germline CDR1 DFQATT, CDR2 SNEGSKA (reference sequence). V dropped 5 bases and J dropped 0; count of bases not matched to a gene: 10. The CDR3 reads CSAEDPGQSSYNEQFF. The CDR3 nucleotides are TGCAGTGCTGAAGACCCGGGACAGAGCTCCTACAATGAGCAGTTCTTC.

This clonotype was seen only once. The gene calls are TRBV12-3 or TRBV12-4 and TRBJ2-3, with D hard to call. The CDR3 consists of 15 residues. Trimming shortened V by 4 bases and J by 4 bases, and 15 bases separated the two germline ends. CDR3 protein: CASSSVGSWADTQYF. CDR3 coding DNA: TGTGCCAGCAGTTCGGTAGGAAGTTGGGCAGATACGCAGTATTTT.